The 15 T cell receptor beta chains reported below all come from one sample, sequenced in a study of T cell responses to AZD1222 COVID-19 vaccine. Clones were sequenced by immunoSEQ multiplex PCR, and TCRdb holds only the in-frame ones, with some missing. The sample lists just under 95,000 clones; roughly 91% were seen once. Specimen: peripheral blood, collected on day 0 of AZD1222 vaccination. The receptors were sampled from an adult in good health.

This clone was detected once. The chain carries TRBV5-4 and TRBJ1-4, with D maybe TRBD1 (6 bases). The CDR3 is 15 amino acids. The germline V gene encodes CDR1 SGHNT and CDR2 YYREEE (reference sequence). The V and J ends lost 1 base and 4 bases respectively, with 11 bases between them. The CDR3 DNA reads TGTGCCAGCAGCTTGTCGGGGGCTGGTAATGAAAAACTGTTTTTT. Its translation is CASSLSGAGNEKLFF.

The chain carries TRBV7-2 and TRBJ2-7; 7 bases are shared with TRBD2. The CDR3 is 14 residues long. V was clipped by 6 bases and J by 4 bases; unmatched bases: 9. The germline V gene encodes CDR1 SGHTA and CDR2 FQGNSA. The chain's CDR3 is CASRESGGRYEQYF. The CDR3 bases are TGTGCCAGCAGGGAGTCGGGGGGTCGGTACGAGCAGTACTTC.

The J gene is TRBJ2-2, the V gene TRBV28; D not certain. V was cut by 6 bases and J by 2 bases, with 1 base left in between. The length of the CDR3 is 11 residues. The germline V gene has CDR1 MDHEN and CDR2 SYDVKM. In nucleotides, the CDR3 is TGTGCCAGCAGCAACACCGGGGAGCTGTTTTTT. Its protein is CASSNTGELFF.

The chain is built from TRBV27 and TRBJ1-6; D possibly corresponds to TRBD1 (6 bases). V was shortened by 0 bases and J by 7 bases, with 7 bases between the two germline ends. The CDR3 length is 14 residues. Germline loops: CDR1 MNHEY, CDR2 SMNVEV (reference sequence). In nucleotides, the CDR3 is TGTGCCAGCAGTTTATCGAGGGGGAATTCACCCCTCCACTTT. It specifies CASSLSRGNSPLHF.

V and J are TRBV3-1 (or the pseudogene TRBV3-2) and TRBJ2-2, with 7 positions matching TRBD2. Per the germline V gene, CDR1 is LGHDT and CDR2 is YNNKEL (reference sequence). This CDR3 contains 15 residues. The V and J ends lost 3 bases and 3 bases, in that order; junction bases with no gene match: 4. In DNA, the CDR3 is TGTGCCAGCAGCCAGGGCGCGGGGGACACCGGGGAGCTGTTTTTT. Translating gives CASSQGAGDTGELFF.

This chain uses TRBV5-8 with TRBJ2-6; D is possibly TRBD2 (6 bases). The CDR3 is 16 residues long. Trimming pared 4 bases from V and 0 bases from J, leaving 11 bases between. Germline V CDR1 and CDR2: SGHTS, YDEGEE. The CDR3, as DNA: TGTGCCAGCAGCCCGGGGGTAGACTCTGGGGCCAACGTCCTGACTTTC. This gives the protein CASSPGVDSGANVLTF.

V is TRBV20-1 and J is TRBJ1-5; D is possibly TRBD1 (5 bases). Germline lookup yields CDR1 DFQATT and CDR2 SNEGSKA (reference sequence). The CDR3 spans 14 residues. The V end lost 3 bases, the J end lost 0 bases, and 9 bases lay between the germline ends. The CDR3 DNA reads as TGCAGTGCTAGTTCAGGGAATAGCAATCAGCCCCAGCATTTT. It codes for CSASSGNSNQPQHF.

The CDR3, as DNA: TGTGCCAGCAGTTTTGCAGGGTGGGACATTCAGTACTTC. This encodes CASSFAGWDIQYF. This chain connects TRBV28 to TRBJ2-4, with a possible D match to TRBD1 (5 bases). Germline V lookup: CDR1 MDHEN, CDR2 SYDVKM. V was shortened by 3 bases and J by 8 bases, with 11 bases between the two germline ends. CDR3 length: 13 residues. The whole variable domain, filled in from reference TRBV28 and TRBJ2-4, reads DVKVTQSSRYLVKRTGEKVFLECVQDMDHENMFWYRQDPGLGLRLIYFSYDVKMKEKGDIPEGYSVSREKKERFSLILESASTNQTSMYLCASSFAGWDIQYFGAGTRLSVL.

CDR3 DNA sequence: TGTGCCAGCAGGACGGACTGGGGGTTCACCGGGGAGCTGTTTTTT. Its translation: CASRTDWGFTGELFF. The V call is TRBV2, the J call TRBJ2-2; D may correspond to TRBD1 or TRBD2 (5 bases each). V was cut by 6 bases and J by 4 bases, with 15 bases left in between. The germline V gene has CDR1 SNHLY and CDR2 FYNNEI. The CDR3 totals 15 residues.

The J gene is TRBJ2-1, the V gene TRBV9, with a tentative D call TRBD2 (5 bases). V was trimmed by 0 bases and J by 2 bases, leaving 9 bases between them. Germline CDR1 SGDLS, CDR2 YYNGEE. CDR3 length equals 15 residues. The CDR3 loop reads CASSVGGIPYNEQFF. The CDR3 nucleotides read TGTGCCAGCAGCGTAGGAGGGATTCCCTACAATGAGCAGTTCTTC.

To note about this clone: Other nucleotide sequences in the sample specify the same CDR3. CDR3 loop: CASSPGGGETQYF. The CDR3 region has the DNA TGTGCCAGCTCACCAGGGGGTGGCGAGACCCAGTACTTC. The chain combines TRBV18 with TRBJ2-5; tentatively, D is TRBD1 or TRBD2 (5 bases each). This CDR3 is built from 13 residues. Germline V gives CDR1 KGHSH, CDR2 LQKENI. The V end was cut by 2 bases, the J end by 5 bases, with 9 bases between.

The rearrangement joins TRBV6-1 to TRBJ1-5; no definite D call. CDR3 size: 17 residues. Trimming took 4 bases from V and 0 from J, leaving 16 bases between them. CDR1 is MNHNS and CDR2 is SASEGT in the germline V gene. The CDR3 region is CASSALSRYDSNQPQHF. Written as DNA, the CDR3 is TGTGCCAGCAGTGCCCTTTCCCGATACGATAGCAATCAGCCCCAGCATTTT.

The chain employs TRBV7-3 and TRBJ2-3, with TRBD2 identical over 9 bases. V was pared by 5 bases and J by 5 bases, with 8 bases of the junction left unmatched. Germline CDR1 SGHTA, CDR2 FQGTGA. The length of the CDR3 is 15 residues. In nucleotides, the CDR3 is TGTGCCAGCAGCCCCCTGGGCGGGGGGGGAGATACGCAGTATTTT. This gives the protein CASSPLGGGGDTQYF.

The chain carries TRBV5-4 and TRBJ2-3, with a tentative D call TRBD1 (6 bases). CDR1 is SGHNT and CDR2 is YYREEE in the germline V gene (reference sequence). V dropped 4 bases and J dropped 0 bases, with 15 bases sitting between them. The CDR3 consists of 16 residues. This CDR3 is CASSREQGSSTDTQYF. As DNA, the CDR3 is TGTGCCAGCAGCAGGGAACAGGGCTCTAGCACAGATACGCAGTATTTT.

This chain links TRBV6-2 or TRBV6-3 with TRBJ2-7, with 8 bases aligning to TRBD2. CDR1 and CDR2 from the germline V gene are MNHEY and SVGEGT. This CDR3 region has 14 residues. Trimming at V came to 0 bases and at J to 4 bases, leaving 2 bases not matched to a gene. CDR3 in amino acids: CASSYSSSGYEQYF. CDR3 nucleotide sequence: TGTGCCAGCAGTTACTCATCTAGCGGGTACGAGCAGTACTTC.